This is a list of T cell receptor beta chains from one sample in a study of OX40 agonist ivuxolimab in advanced cancers. The method was immunoSEQ multiplex PCR; TCRdb's version includes in-frame clones alone and lacks a portion of them. The sample has under 65,000 clones; 91% are singletons. Sequencing was performed on CD4+ or CD8+ T cells sorted from blood, taken in a trial of the OX40 agonist ivuxolimab. The origin of the receptors is an adult with an advanced solid tumor such as melanoma, head and neck, liver or kidney cancer. CDR3s include the opening cysteine and the closing phenylalanine or tryptophan. The order of the fields is D gene, J gene, V gene, clone size, CDR3 protein, CDR3 DNA. A D gene is named only where the DNA matches it firmly. The size of a clone is reported for some rows only, either as once, few or many, or as a class for expanded clones.

NA | TRBJ2-3 | TRBV2 | NA | CASSEGTDTQYF | TGTGCCAGCAGTGAGGGCACAGATACGCAGTATTTT
NA | TRBJ1-1 | TRBV28 | NA | CASSPGHNTEAFF | TGTGCCAGCAGTCCCGGACACAACACTGAAGCTTTCTTT
TRBD1 | TRBJ1-2 | TRBV13 | NA | CASSPTGGPGYTF | TGTGCCAGCAGCCCAACAGGGGGTCCTGGCTACACCTTC
NA | TRBJ2-4 | TRBV2 | NA | CASSGVVTVAKNIQYF | TGTGCCAGCAGTGGCGTCGTGACAGTAGCCAAAAACATTCAGTACTTC
NA | TRBJ2-1 | TRBV7-9 | once | CASSLPTTVGSSYNEQFF | TGTGCCAGCAGCTTACCAACGACCGTAGGCAGCTCCTACAATGAGCAGTTCTTC
NA | TRBJ1-1 | TRBV5-1 | NA | CASSYLLDTEAFF | TGCGCCAGCAGCTACCTTTTGGACACTGAAGCTTTCTTT
TRBD2 | TRBJ2-1 | TRBV6-8 | NA | CASSFGGGQFHQSVPYNEQFF | TGTGCCAGCAGTTTCGGGGGGGGGCAATTCCACCAATCCGTCCCCTACAATGAGCAGTTCTTC
NA | TRBJ1-3 | TRBV5-1 | NA | CASSSTGSLADGTIYF | TGCGCCAGCAGCTCGACCGGGTCCCTGGCTGACGGCACCATATATTTT
NA | TRBJ2-3 | TRBV2 | few | CASLTGTGATDTQYF | TGTGCCAGCTTAACCGGGACGGGGGCCACAGATACGCAGTATTTT
NA | TRBJ2-5 | TRBV19 | NA | CASSSRSSATETQYF | TGTGCCAGTAGTTCCCGATCTAGCGCCACAGAGACCCAGTACTTC
NA | TRBJ2-7 | TRBV4-2 | once | CASSQDPDTYEQYF | TGTGCCAGCAGCCAAGATCCTGATACCTACGAGCAGTACTTC
NA | TRBJ2-7 | TRBV30 | NA | CAWSVAISYEQYF | TGTGCCTGGAGTGTAGCTATCTCCTACGAGCAGTACTTC
NA | TRBJ1-2 | TRBV7-7 | once | CASSLRIGRDYGYTF | TGTGCCAGCAGCTTAAGAATAGGACGGGACTATGGCTACACCTTC
TRBD2 | TRBJ2-3 | TRBV19 | once | CASSIGPTSGGPTDTQYF | TGTGCCAGTAGTATAGGACCCACTAGCGGGGGGCCCACAGATACGCAGTATTTT
NA | TRBJ1-2 | TRBV6-1 | NA | CASSAYRDYYGYTF | TGTGCCAGCAGTGCCTACAGGGACTACTATGGCTACACCTTC
NA | TRBJ1-2 | TRBV6-1 | NA | CASSWASNYGYTF | TGTGCCAGCAGTTGGGCCTCTAACTATGGCTACACCTTC
NA | TRBJ1-1 | TRBV23-1 | NA | CASSLRDNSEAFF | TGCGCCAGCAGTCTTCGAGACAACTCTGAAGCCTTCTTT
NA | TRBJ2-5 | TRBV6-6 | NA | CASSYAEGAQYF | TGTGCCAGCAGTTACGCGGAGGGGGCCCAGTACTTC
TRBD2 | TRBJ2-1 | TRBV10-1 | NA | CASSEMGRGELNEQFF | TGCGCCAGCAGTGAGATGGGGAGGGGCGAATTGAATGAGCAGTTCTTC
NA | TRBJ1-2 | TRBV5-5 | NA | CASSLSTSTPQGDGYTF | TGTGCCAGCAGCTTGTCCACGTCTACCCCACAAGGGGATGGCTACACCTTC
NA | TRBJ2-5 | TRBV27 | once | CASTPGGRAETQYF | TGTGCCAGCACCCCCGGGGGGCGCGCGGAGACCCAGTACTTC
NA | TRBJ1-5 | TRBV5-1 | NA | CASSPVPDITNQPQHF | TGCGCCAGCAGCCCAGTCCCTGACATAACCAATCAGCCCCAGCATTTT
NA | TRBJ1-2 | TRBV7-9 | NA | CASSQQGCYGYTF | TGTGCCAGCAGCCAACAGGGCTGCTATGGCTACACCTTC
NA | TRBJ1-1 | TRBV6-5 | NA | CASSRAGNTEAFF | TGTGCCAGCAGCCGGGCAGGGAACACTGAAGCTTTCTTT
TRBD1 | TRBJ1-2 | TRBV5-6 | NA | CASRMGQGFGANYGYTF | TGTGCCAGCAGAATGGGACAGGGTTTTGGAGCTAACTATGGCTACACCTTC
TRBD2 | TRBJ2-1 | TRBV15 | medium-sized | CATSGPSGGPNNEQFF | TGTGCCACCAGCGGACCTAGCGGGGGGCCTAACAATGAGCAGTTCTTC
NA | TRBJ2-7 | TRBV4-1 | NA | CASSHAGAYEQYF | TGCGCCAGCAGCCATGCCGGGGCCTACGAGCAGTACTTC
TRBD1 | TRBJ2-7 | TRBV5-1 | NA | CASSLGGQDNSYEQYF | TGCGCCAGCAGCTTGGGGGGACAGGACAACTCCTACGAGCAGTACTTC
NA | TRBJ2-7 | TRBV14 | NA | CASSYSYEQYF | TGTGCCAGCAGCTACAGCTACGAGCAGTACTTC
TRBD1 | TRBJ2-2 | TRBV7-9 | NA | CASSLHDRGLNTGELFF | TGTGCCAGCAGCTTACACGACAGGGGGCTGAACACCGGGGAGCTGTTTTTT
NA | TRBJ1-5 | TRBV4-1 | NA | CASSPGQSPQPQHF | TGCGCCAGCAGCCCAGGGCAATCACCTCAGCCCCAGCATTTT
TRBD2 | TRBJ2-7 | TRBV10-3 | NA | CASTSGGANEQYF | TGTGCCTCGACAAGCGGGGGGGCCAACGAGCAGTACTTC
NA | TRBJ2-3 | TRBV18 | NA | CASSLQWANPQYF | TGTGCCAGCTCACTCCAGTGGGCTAATCCGCAGTATTTT
NA | TRBJ2-2 | TRBV6-5 | NA | CASSYSGTGELFF | TGTGCCAGCAGTTACTCTGGAACCGGGGAGCTGTTTTTT
TRBD1 | TRBJ1-5 | TRBV2 | NA | CASEGQGDQPQHF | TGTGCCAGCGAGGGACAGGGCGATCAGCCCCAGCATTTT
NA | TRBJ2-5 | TRBV25-1 | NA | CASSEGGAETQYF | TGTGCCAGCAGTGAAGGAGGGGCAGAGACCCAGTACTTC
NA | TRBJ1-1 | TRBV15 | NA | CATSRGAGMNTEAFF | TGTGCCACCAGCAGAGGGGCGGGCATGAACACTGAAGCTTTCTTT
NA | TRBJ2-3 | TRBV9 | NA | CASSVHGGPSTDTQYF | TGTGCCAGCAGCGTGCACGGGGGACCTAGCACAGATACGCAGTATTTT
NA | TRBJ2-7 | TRBV10-2 | NA | CASSESRSWYF | TGCGCCAGCAGTGAGTCCCGGTCCTGGTACTTC
NA | TRBJ2-7 | TRBV7-2 | NA | CASSFRDRSSYEQYF | TGTGCCAGCAGCTTCCGGGACCGGAGCTCCTACGAGCAGTACTTC
NA | TRBJ1-2 | TRBV13 | NA | CASSLGRQGTNYGYTF | TGTGCCAGCAGCTTAGGAAGACAAGGCACTAACTATGGCTACACCTTC
TRBD2 | TRBJ2-1 | TRBV6-1 | NA | CASSDPLAGGRNEQFF | TGTGCCAGCAGTGACCCCCTAGCGGGGGGCCGCAATGAGCAGTTCTTC
NA | TRBJ2-3 | TRBV9 | NA | CASSVAGRGGSDTQYF | TGTGCCAGCAGCGTAGCCGGGCGGGGCGGGTCAGATACGCAGTATTTT
NA | TRBJ1-1 | TRBV28 | NA | CASSLRGTEAFF | TGTGCCAGCAGTTTAAGGGGGACTGAAGCTTTCTTT
NA | TRBJ1-2 | TRBV4-2 | NA | CASSQDQGNYGYTF | TGTGCCAGCAGCCAAGATCAGGGGAACTATGGCTACACCTTC
NA | TRBJ1-1 | TRBV5-1 | NA | CASSLREGTNTEAFF | TGCGCCAGCAGCCTCCGAGAGGGGACGAACACTGAAGCTTTCTTT
TRBD2 | TRBJ2-7 | TRBV5-6 | once | CASSFGLGPYEQYF | TGTGCCAGCAGCTTTGGACTAGGGCCCTACGAGCAGTACTTC
NA | TRBJ2-7 | TRBV27 | NA | CASGSGDSYEQYF | TGTGCCAGCGGCTCAGGGGATTCCTACGAGCAGTACTTC
NA | TRBJ2-7 | TRBV5-1 | NA | CASSLVAGYEQYF | TGCGCCAGCAGCTTGGTGGCAGGGTACGAGCAGTACTTC
NA | TRBJ1-1 | TRBV14 | NA | CASSQDQDEQGSRNTEAFF | TGTGCCAGCAGCCAAGATCAGGACGAACAGGGCTCGAGGAACACTGAAGCTTTCTTT
NA | TRBJ1-2 | TRBV6-6 | NA | CASSLDGVSYTF | TGTGCCAGCAGTTTGGATGGAGTGAGCTACACCTTC
NA | TRBJ1-3 | TRBV15 | NA | CATSRGQGYSGNTIYF | TGTGCCACCAGCAGAGGGCAGGGCTACTCTGGAAACACCATATATTTT
NA | TRBJ1-6 | TRBV7-9 | NA | CASSLNGNPDSPLHF | TGTGCCAGCAGCTTAAACGGGAATCCGGATTCACCCCTCCACTTT
NA | TRBJ1-6 | TRBV18 | medium-sized | CASSPHRQKSNSPLHF | TGTGCCAGCTCACCCCACCGACAGAAAAGTAATTCACCCCTCCACTTT